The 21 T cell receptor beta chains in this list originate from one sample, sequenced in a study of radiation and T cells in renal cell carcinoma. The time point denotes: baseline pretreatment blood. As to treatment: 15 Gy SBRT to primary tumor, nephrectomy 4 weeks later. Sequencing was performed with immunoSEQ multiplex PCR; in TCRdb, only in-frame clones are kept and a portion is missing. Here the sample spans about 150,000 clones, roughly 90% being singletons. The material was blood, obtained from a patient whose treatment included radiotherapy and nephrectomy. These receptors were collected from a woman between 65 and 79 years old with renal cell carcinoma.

The CDR3 DNA is TGTGCCACCAGCAGGGAAGGACAGGGCACAGATACGCAGTATTTT. This encodes CATSREGQGTDTQYF. The rearrangement joins TRBV15 to TRBJ2-3; TRBD1 aligns across 7 bases. This CDR3 comprises 15 residues. The germline CDR1 and CDR2 sequences are LNHNV and YYDKDF (reference sequence). V trimming: 3 bases; J trimming: 1 base; junction bases outside the gene matches: 4.

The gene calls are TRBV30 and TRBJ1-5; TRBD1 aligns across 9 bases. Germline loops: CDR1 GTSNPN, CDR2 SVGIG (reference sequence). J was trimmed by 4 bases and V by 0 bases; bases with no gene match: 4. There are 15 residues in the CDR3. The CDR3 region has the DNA TGTGCCTGGAGTGTAGGGACAGGGATGAATCAGCCCCAGCATTTT. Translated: CAWSVGTGMNQPQHF.

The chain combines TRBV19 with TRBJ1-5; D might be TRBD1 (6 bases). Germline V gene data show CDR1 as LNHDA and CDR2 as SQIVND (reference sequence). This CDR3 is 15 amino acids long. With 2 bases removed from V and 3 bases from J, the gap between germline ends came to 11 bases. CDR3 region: CASSIHRTDNQPQHF. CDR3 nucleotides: TGTGCCAGTAGTATACACCGGACAGACAATCAGCCCCAGCATTTT.

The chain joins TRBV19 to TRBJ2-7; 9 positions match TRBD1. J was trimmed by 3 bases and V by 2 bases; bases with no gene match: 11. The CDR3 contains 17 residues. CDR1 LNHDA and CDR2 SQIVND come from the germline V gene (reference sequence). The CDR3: CASSISVGGTGNYEQYF. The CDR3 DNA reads TGTGCCAGTAGTATATCAGTAGGGGGGACAGGGAACTACGAGCAGTACTTC. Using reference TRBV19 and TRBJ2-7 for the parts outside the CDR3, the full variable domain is DGGITQSPKYLFRKEGQNVTLSCEQNLNHDAMYWYRQDPGQGLRLIYYSQIVNDFQKGDIAEGYSVSREKKESFPLTVTSAQKNPTAFYLCASSISVGGTGNYEQYFGPGTRLTVT.

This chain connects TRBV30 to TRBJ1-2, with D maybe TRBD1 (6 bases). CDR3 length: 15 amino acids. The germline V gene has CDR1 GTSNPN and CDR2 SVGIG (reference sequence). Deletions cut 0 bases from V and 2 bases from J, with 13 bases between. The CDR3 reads CAWSVSGATNYGYTF. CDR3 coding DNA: TGTGCCTGGAGTGTTTCAGGGGCGACAAACTATGGCTACACCTTC.

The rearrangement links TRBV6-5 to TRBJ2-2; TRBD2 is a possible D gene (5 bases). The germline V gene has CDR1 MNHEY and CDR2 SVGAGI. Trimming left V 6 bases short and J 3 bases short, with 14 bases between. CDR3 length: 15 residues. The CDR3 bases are TGTGCCAGCAGGCCGGGGAAACTTGACACCGGGGAGCTGTTTTTT. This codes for CASRPGKLDTGELFF.

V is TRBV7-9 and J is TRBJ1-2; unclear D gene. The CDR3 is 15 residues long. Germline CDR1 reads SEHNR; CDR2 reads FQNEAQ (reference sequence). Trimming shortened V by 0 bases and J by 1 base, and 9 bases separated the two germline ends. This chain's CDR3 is CASSLAPTRNYGYTF. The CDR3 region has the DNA TGTGCCAGCAGCTTAGCGCCCACTCGTAACTATGGCTACACCTTC.

The CDR3 is CASRVSGSNGYTF. The CDR3 DNA reads TGTGCCAGCAGAGTATCAGGGTCCAATGGCTACACCTTC. The V and J genes are TRBV2 and TRBJ1-2; the D gene is possibly TRBD1 (5 bases). The V end was cut by 6 bases, the J end by 6 bases, with 14 bases between. The CDR3 sequence is 13 residues long. Germline lookup yields CDR1 SNHLY and CDR2 FYNNEI. The entire variable domain, with the rest obtained from reference TRBV2 and TRBJ1-2, is as follows: EPEVTQTPSHQVTQMGQEVILRCVPISNHLYFYWYRQILGQKVEFLVSFYNNEISEKSEIFDDQFSVERPDGSNFTLKIRSTKLEDSAMYFCASRVSGSNGYTFGSGTRLTVV.

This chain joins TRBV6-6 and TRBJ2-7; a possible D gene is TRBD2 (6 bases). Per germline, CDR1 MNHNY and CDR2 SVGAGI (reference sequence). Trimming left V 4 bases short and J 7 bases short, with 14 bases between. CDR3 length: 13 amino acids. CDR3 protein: CASSSRGGGEQYF. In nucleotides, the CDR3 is TGTGCCAGCAGTTCTCGGGGTGGAGGGGAGCAGTACTTC.

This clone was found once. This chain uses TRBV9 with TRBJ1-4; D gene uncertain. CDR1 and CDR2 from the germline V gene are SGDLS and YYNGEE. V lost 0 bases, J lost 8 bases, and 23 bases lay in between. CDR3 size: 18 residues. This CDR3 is CASSVGKRGGRTGEKLFF. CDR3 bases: TGTGCCAGCAGCGTAGGGAAAAGAGGAGGTAGAACTGGGGAAAAACTGTTTTTT. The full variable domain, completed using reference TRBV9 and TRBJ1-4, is DSGVTQTPKHLITATGQRVTLRCSPRSGDLSVYWYQQSLDQGLQFLIQYYNGEERAKGNILERFSAQQFPDLHSELNLSSLELGDSALYFCASSVGKRGGRTGEKLFFGSGTQLSVL.

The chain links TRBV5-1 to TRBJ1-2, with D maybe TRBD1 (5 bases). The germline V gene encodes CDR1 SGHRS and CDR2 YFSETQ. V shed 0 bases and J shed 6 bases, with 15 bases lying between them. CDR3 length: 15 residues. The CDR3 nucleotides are TGCGCCAGCAGCTTGGCCGTTGCAGGGTGGGATGGCTACACCTTC. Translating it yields CASSLAVAGWDGYTF.

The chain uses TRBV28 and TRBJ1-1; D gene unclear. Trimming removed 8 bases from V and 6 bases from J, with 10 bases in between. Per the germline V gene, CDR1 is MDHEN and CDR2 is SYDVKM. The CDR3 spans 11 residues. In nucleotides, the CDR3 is TGTGCCAGCGGAATCGCTCCTGAAGCTTTCTTT. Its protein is CASGIAPEAFF.

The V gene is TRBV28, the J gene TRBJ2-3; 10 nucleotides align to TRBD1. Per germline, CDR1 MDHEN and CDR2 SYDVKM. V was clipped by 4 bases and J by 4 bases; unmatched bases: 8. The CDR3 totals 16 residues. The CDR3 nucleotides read TGTGCCAGCAGTTCCTACGGGACAGGGGTCGCAGATACGCAGTATTTT. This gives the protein CASSSYGTGVADTQYF.

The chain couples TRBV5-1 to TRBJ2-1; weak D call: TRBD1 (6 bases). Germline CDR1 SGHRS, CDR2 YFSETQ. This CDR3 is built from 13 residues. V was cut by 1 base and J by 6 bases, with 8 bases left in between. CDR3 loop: CASSLRTANEQFF. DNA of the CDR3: TGCGCCAGCAGCTTGAGGACAGCCAATGAGCAGTTCTTC.

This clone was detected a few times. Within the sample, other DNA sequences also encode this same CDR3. This CDR3 is CASRLDREAFF. The CDR3 bases are TGTGCCAGCAGGCTAGACAGGGAAGCTTTCTTT. The rearrangement links TRBV2 to TRBJ1-1; TRBD1 might be the D (6 bases). The ends were cut back, 6 bases at V and 8 bases at J, with 10 bases in the middle. The germline V gene encodes CDR1 SNHLY and CDR2 FYNNEI. This CDR3 has 11 amino acids.

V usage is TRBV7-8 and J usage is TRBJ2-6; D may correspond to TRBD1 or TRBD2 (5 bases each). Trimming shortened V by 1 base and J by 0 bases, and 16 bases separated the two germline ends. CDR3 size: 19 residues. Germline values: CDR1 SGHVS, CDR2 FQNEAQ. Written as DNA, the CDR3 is TGTGCCAGCAGCTTAGGTCGTGTGGGGGTGATCTCTGGGGCCAACGTCCTGACTTTC. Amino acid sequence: CASSLGRVGVISGANVLTF.

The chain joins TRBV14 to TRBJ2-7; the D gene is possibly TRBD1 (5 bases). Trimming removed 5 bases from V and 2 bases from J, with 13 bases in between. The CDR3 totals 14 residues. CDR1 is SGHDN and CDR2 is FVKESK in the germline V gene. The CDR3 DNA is TGTGCCAGCAGCTATTCCCAGGGCCCCTACGAGCAGTACTTC. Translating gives CASSYSQGPYEQYF.

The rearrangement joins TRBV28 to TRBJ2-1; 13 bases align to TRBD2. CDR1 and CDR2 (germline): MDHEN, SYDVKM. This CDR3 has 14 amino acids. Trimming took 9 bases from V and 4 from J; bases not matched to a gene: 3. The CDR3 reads CASSTSGGYNEQFF. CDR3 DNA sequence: TGTGCCAGTTCGACTAGCGGGGGGTACAATGAGCAGTTCTTC.

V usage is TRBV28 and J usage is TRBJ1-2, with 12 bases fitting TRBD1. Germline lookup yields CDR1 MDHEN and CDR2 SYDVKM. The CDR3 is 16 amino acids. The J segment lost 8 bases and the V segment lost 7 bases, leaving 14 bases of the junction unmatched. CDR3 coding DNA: TGTGCCAGCAATCACGGGACAGGGGGCAGCTTTCGGGGCTACACCTTC. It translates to CASNHGTGGSFRGYTF.

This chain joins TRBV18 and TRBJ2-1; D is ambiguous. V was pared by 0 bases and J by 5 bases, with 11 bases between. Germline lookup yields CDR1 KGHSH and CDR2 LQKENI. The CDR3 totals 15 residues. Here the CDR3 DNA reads TGTGCCAGCTCACCACCGGTTGTAGGAAACAATGAGCAGTTCTTC. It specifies CASSPPVVGNNEQFF.

The CDR3 loop reads CATSRDTGGRETQYF. The DNA for the CDR3 is TGTGCCACCAGCAGAGATACGGGGGGCCGGGAGACCCAGTACTTC. V is TRBV15 and J is TRBJ2-5; D might be TRBD2 (7 bases). V lost 0 bases and J lost 5, with 13 bases in between. Germline loops: CDR1 LNHNV, CDR2 YYDKDF (reference sequence). This CDR3 contains 15 residues.